These T cell receptor beta chains were read from a single sample in a study of CD8+ T cells in alopecia areata. This table comes from immunoSEQ multiplex PCR, and its TCRdb copy is limited to in-frame clones, with some not included. The data show under 300,000 clones, under 80% seen once. The sample consisted of CD4+ T cells sorted from blood, taken at week 0. The receptors shown here come from a human donor with alopecia areata. Each CDR3 is given with its conserved first and last residue. Fields, in order: clone size, D gene, V gene, J gene, CDR3 protein, CDR3 DNA. D genes are given only for firm matches. Part of the rows lack a size; the others show once, few, many or a class for expanded clones.

size: -
D: -
V: TRBV27
J: TRBJ1-5
CDR3: CASSLGWGRQPQHF
DNA: TGTGCCAGCAGTTTAGGGTGGGGGCGGCAGCCCCAGCATTTT

size: -
D: TRBD2
V: TRBV29-1
J: TRBJ2-3
CDR3: CSVGRASSTDTQYF
DNA: TGCAGCGTCGGGAGGGCATCTAGCACAGATACGCAGTATTTT

size: -
D: -
V: TRBV5-4
J: TRBJ2-1
CDR3: CASSFGRSSYNEQFF
DNA: TGTGCCAGCAGCTTTGGTAGGAGCTCCTACAATGAGCAGTTCTTC

size: -
D: -
V: TRBV5-6
J: TRBJ1-2
CDR3: CASSLDPAYGYTF
DNA: TGTGCCAGCAGCTTGGATCCAGCCTATGGCTACACCTTC

size: -
D: -
V: TRBV27
J: TRBJ1-1
CDR3: CASSWTRNTEAFF
DNA: TGTGCCAGCAGCTGGACTCGGAACACTGAAGCTTTCTTT

size: once
D: TRBD1
V: TRBV29-1
J: TRBJ2-1
CDR3: CSVRQGPYNEQFF
DNA: TGCAGCGTCAGACAGGGTCCCTACAATGAGCAGTTCTTC

size: -
D: -
V: TRBV29-1
J: TRBJ2-5
CDR3: CSAGTQETQYF
DNA: TGCAGCGCCGGGACCCAAGAGACCCAGTACTTC

size: once
D: TRBD2
V: TRBV30
J: TRBJ2-5
CDR3: CAWTAGGSQETQYF
DNA: TGTGCCTGGACGGCGGGGGGGTCACAAGAGACCCAGTACTTC

size: -
D: -
V: TRBV15
J: TRBJ2-7
CDR3: CATSIGGYEQYF
DNA: TGTGCCACCAGCATCGGGGGCTACGAGCAGTACTTC

size: -
D: -
V: TRBV7-2
J: TRBJ1-4
CDR3: CASSPGGGTNEKLFF
DNA: TGTGCCAGCAGTCCCGGAGGCGGAACTAATGAAAAACTGTTTTTT

size: -
D: TRBD1
V: TRBV5-6
J: TRBJ2-7
CDR3: CASSLRGLSYEQYF
DNA: TGTGCCAGCAGCTTGAGGGGGCTCTCCTACGAGCAGTACTTC

size: -
D: TRBD1
V: TRBV9
J: TRBJ1-2
CDR3: CASSVGTGDSYGYTF
DNA: TGTGCCAGCAGCGTTGGTACAGGGGACAGCTATGGCTACACCTTC

size: -
D: -
V: TRBV23-1
J: TRBJ2-1
CDR3: CASSPARGSYNEQFF
DNA: TGCGCCAGCAGTCCCGCCCGAGGATCCTACAATGAGCAGTTCTTC

size: -
D: -
V: TRBV25-1
J: TRBJ1-1
CDR3: CASSGEPLNTEAFF
DNA: TGTGCCAGCAGTGGGGAGCCTTTGAACACTGAAGCTTTCTTT

size: -
D: -
V: TRBV29-1
J: TRBJ2-5
CDR3: CSVLSGEETQYF
DNA: TGCAGCGTCCTCTCGGGGGAGGAGACCCAGTACTTC

size: -
D: -
V: TRBV29-1
J: TRBJ1-1
CDR3: CSGDRIEAFF
DNA: TGCAGCGGAGACCGGATTGAAGCTTTCTTT

size: few
D: -
V: TRBV4-3
J: TRBJ2-3
CDR3: CASSQVAGASTDTQYF
DNA: TGCGCCAGCAGCCAAGTTGCGGGGGCTAGCACAGATACGCAGTATTTT